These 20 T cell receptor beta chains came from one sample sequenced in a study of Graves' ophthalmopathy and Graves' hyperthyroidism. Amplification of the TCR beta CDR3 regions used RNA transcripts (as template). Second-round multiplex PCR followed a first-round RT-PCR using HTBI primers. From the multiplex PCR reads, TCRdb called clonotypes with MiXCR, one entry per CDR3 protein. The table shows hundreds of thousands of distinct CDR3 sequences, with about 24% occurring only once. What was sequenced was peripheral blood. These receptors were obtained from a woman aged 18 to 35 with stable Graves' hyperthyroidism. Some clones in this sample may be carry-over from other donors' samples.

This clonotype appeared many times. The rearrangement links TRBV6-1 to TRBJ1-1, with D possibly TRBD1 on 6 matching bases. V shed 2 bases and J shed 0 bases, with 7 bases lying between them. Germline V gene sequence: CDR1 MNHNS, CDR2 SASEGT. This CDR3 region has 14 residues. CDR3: CASSERQVNTEAFF. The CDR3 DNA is TGTGCCAGCAGTGAAAGACAGGTGAACACTGAAGCTTTCTTT.

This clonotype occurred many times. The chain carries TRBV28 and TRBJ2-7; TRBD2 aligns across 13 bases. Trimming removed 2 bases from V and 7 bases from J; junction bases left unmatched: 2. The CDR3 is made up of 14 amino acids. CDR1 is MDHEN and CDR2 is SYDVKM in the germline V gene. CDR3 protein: CASSLILAGGEQYF. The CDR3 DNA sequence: TGTGCCAGCAGTTTAATACTAGCGGGAGGGGAGCAGTACTTC. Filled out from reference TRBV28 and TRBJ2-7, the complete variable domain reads DVKVTQSSRYLVKRTGEKVFLECVQDMDHENMFWYRQDPGLGLRLIYFSYDVKMKEKGDIPEGYSVSREKKERFSLILESASTNQTSMYLCASSLILAGGEQYFGPGTRLTVT.

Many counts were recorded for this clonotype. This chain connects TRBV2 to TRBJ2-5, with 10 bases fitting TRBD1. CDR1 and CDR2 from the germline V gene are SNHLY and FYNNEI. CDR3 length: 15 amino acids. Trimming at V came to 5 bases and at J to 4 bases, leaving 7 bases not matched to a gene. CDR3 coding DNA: TGTGCCAGCAGTCGCGACAGGGGGCGTGTAGAGACCCAGTACTTC. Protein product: CASSRDRGRVETQYF.

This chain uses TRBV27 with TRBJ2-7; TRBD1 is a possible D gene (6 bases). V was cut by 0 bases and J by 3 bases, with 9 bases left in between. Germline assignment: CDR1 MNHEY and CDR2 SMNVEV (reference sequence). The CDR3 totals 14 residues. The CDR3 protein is CASSLSLGGYEQYF. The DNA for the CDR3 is TGTGCCAGCAGTTTATCGTTAGGGGGCTACGAGCAGTACTTC.

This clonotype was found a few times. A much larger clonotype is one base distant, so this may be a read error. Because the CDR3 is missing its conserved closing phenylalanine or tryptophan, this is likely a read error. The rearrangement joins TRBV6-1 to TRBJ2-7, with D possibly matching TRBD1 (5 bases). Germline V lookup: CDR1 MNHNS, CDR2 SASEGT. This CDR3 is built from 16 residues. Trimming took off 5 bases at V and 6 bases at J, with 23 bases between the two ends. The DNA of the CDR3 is TGTGCCAGCAGTCGGACACCCTATCCCACGATTCCCGAGCAGTACCTC. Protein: CASSRTPYPTIPEQYL.

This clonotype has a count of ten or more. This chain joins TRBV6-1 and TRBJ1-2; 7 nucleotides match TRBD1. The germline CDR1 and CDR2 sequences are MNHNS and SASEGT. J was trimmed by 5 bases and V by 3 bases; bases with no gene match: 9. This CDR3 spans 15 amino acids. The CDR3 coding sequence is TGTGCCAGCAGTGATTACAGGGGTAGTTGGTATGGCTACACCTTC. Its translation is CASSDYRGSWYGYTF.

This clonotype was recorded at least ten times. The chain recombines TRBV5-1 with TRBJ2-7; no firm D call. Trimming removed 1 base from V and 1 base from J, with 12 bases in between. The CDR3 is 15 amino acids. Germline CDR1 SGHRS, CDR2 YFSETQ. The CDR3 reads CASSLLGRASYEQYF. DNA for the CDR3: TGCGCCAGCAGCTTGTTAGGAAGGGCATCCTACGAGCAGTACTTC.

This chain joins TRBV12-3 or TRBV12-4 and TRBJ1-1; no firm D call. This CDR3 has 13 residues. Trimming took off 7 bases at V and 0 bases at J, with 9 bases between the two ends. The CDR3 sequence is CASKANLNTEAFF. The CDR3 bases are TGTGCCAGCAAAGCCAATCTGAACACTGAAGCTTTCTTT.

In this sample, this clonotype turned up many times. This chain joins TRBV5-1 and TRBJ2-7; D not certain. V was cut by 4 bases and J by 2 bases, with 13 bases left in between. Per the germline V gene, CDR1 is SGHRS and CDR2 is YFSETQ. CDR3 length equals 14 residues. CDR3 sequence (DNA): TGCGCCAGCAGCCTTACGACTGATACCTACGAGCAGTACTTC. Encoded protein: CASSLTTDTYEQYF.

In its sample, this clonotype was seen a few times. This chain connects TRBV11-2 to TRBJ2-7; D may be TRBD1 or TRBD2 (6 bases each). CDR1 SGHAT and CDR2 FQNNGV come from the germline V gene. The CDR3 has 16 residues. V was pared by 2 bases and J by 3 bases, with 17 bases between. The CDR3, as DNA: TGTGCCAGCAGCTTATCCGTAGGGGGGAGCTTCTACGAGCAGTACTTC. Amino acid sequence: CASSLSVGGSFYEQYF.

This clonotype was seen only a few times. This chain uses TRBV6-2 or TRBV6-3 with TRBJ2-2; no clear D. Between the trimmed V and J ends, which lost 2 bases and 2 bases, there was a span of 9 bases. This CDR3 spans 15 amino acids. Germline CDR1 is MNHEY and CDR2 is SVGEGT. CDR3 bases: TGTGCCAGCAGTTACCGAGACGGTAACACCGGGGAGCTGTTTTTT. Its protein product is CASSYRDGNTGELFF.

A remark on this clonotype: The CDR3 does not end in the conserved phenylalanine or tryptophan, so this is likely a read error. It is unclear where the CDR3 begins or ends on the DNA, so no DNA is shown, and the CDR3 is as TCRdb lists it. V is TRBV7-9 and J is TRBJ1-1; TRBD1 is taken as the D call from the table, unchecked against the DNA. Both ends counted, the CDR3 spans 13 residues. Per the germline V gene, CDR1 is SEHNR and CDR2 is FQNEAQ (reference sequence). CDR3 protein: CASSPIGGETTLI.

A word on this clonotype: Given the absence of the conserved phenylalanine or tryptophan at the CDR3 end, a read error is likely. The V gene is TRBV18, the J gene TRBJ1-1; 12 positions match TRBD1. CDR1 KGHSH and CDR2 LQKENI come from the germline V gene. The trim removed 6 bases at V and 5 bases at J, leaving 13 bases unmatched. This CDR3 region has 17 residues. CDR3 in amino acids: CASSVAGQGALRTEAFL. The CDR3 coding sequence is TGTGCCAGCTCTGTTGCGGGACAGGGGGCGCTTCGGACTGAAGCTTTCCTT.

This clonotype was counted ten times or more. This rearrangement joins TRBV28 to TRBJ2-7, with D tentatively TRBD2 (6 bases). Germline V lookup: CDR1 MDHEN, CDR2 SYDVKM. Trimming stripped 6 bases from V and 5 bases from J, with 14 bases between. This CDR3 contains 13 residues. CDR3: CASRGRKLHEQYF. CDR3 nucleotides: TGTGCCAGCAGGGGGAGGAAATTGCACGAGCAGTACTTC.

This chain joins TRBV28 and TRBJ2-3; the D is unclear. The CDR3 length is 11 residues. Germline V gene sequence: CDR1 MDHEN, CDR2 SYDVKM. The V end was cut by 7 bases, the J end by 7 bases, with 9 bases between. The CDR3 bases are TGTGCCAGCAACCTGGGATATACGCAGTATTTT. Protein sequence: CASNLGYTQYF.

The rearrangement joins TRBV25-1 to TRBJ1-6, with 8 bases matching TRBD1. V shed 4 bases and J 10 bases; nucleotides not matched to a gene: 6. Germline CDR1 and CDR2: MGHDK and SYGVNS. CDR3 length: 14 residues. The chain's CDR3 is CASSARGLQSPLHF. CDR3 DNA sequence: TGTGCCAGCAGTGCCAGGGGGCTCCAATCACCCCTCCACTTT.

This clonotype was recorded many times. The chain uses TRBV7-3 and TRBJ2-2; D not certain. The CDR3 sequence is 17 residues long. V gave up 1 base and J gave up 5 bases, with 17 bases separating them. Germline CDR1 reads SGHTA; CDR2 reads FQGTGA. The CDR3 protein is CASSLMNRPVRTGELFF. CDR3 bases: TGTGCCAGCAGCTTAATGAATAGACCAGTGAGGACCGGGGAGCTGTTTTTT.

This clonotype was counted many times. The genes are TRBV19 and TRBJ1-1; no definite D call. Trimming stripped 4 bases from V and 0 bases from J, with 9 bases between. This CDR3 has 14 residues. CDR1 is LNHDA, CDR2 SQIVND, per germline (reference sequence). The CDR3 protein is CASSTPRLNTEAFF. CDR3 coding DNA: TGTGCCAGTAGTACCCCCCGGTTGAACACTGAAGCTTTCTTT.

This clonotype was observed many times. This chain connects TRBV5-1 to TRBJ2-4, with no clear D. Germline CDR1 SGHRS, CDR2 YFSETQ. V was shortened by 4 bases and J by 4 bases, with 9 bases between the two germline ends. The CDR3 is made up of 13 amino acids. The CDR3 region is CASSLTGKNIQYF. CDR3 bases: TGCGCCAGCAGCCTAACTGGGAAAAACATTCAGTACTTC.

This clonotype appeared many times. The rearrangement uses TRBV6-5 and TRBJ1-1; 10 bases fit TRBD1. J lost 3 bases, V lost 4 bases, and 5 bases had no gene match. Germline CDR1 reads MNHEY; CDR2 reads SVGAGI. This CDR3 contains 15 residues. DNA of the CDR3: TGTGCCAGCAGTTCTATGGACAGGGGGGACACTGAAGCTTTCTTT. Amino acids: CASSSMDRGDTEAFF.